What follows is one T cell receptor (beta chain) and its context. The antigen it recognizes is unknown. No base-level quality is on record; no much larger clone is a single base apart. In light of the paper, this sample's time point label describes: cycle 2 day 1 (C2D1) of nivolumab. Every trial patient had relapsed after autologous stem cell transplantation, and cohorts A, B and C differed in prior brentuximab vedotin exposure. A total of around 59 patients with relapsed/refractory classical Hodgkin lymphoma made up the trial cohort, and each patient's best overall response was complete response, partial response or progressive disease. Trial patients were treated with single-agent nivolumab in the multi-cohort phase II CheckMate 205 trial. An independent review committee assessed best overall response by applying the 2007 International Working Group response criteria. Trial PBMCs were obtained immediately prior to nivolumab initiation (C1D1) and on therapy at cycle 2 day 1 and cycle 4 day 1. After peripheral blood was drawn into 8 mL Vacutainer Cell Preparation Tubes, PBMCs were isolated by centrifugation and then cryopreserved.

These data belong to a study of PD-1 blockade in classical Hodgkin lymphoma (dated by TCRdb to the early 2020s). With regard to the full study: Nivolumab dosing was 3 mg/kg intravenously every 2 weeks, continuing until either disease progression or unacceptable toxicity. The study used TCR beta sequencing and CyTOF to define a peripheral blood immune signature of response to PD-1 blockade in classical Hodgkin lymphoma. Overall study results and their limits: Trial patients achieving complete response had baseline diversity similar to newly diagnosed patients, whereas partial responders and progressors had significantly lower diversity. A significant rise by C4D1 was seen in CD4+ but not CD8+ TCR diversity (p=0.0027 vs p=0.16), with the rise being most apparent in complete responders (p=0.02). Baseline TCR diversity was reported to be lower in newly diagnosed patients than in healthy donors and to be lower still in relapsed/refractory patients. Lower diversity was observed in patients in whom nivolumab was started less than 1 year after ASCT, and these patients were excluded from later analyses so that confounding by immune reconstitution would be avoided. Only a single clinical trial cohort was studied, and what caused the repertoire differences, possibly disease activity or prior therapy, remained undefined.

The Qiagen DNeasy kit was used to extract genomic DNA both from unsorted PBMCs and from the negatively selected CD4+ and CD8+ fractions. Using primers that anneal to V and J segments, immunoSEQ multiplex PCR amplified the TCR beta CDR3 regions. A synthetic immune receptor repertoire was used to minimize amplification bias, and remaining bias was computationally removed after sequencing. Per the original workflow: Custom Python scripts were used to quantify repertoire diversity as the Shannon entropy index. Unsorted, CD4+ and CD8+ repertoires were examined separately, except in combined analyses, for which CD4+ and CD8+ sequences were merged in silico. A clone was considered expanded if an increase in frequency of at least 2-fold after treatment relative to C1D1 was found, and a pseudocount of 0.5 was applied to clones undetected at baseline. Singleton clones were defined as clones with 0 or 1 copy at C1D1, and non-singleton clones were defined as clones with 2 or more copies. Clones expanded in unsorted samples were annotated as CD4+, CD8+ or unknown by matching protein sequences in sorted samples from the same patient. Diversity changes from C1D1 to C4D1 were tested in paired samples using Wilcoxon tests. In its TCRdb copy, this immuneACCESS table keeps in-frame sequences only and misses some clones. Where compared with another copy, unresolved V genes explain less than half of these, and the others have no known cause. Clone size and V and J calls were adopted from that table, with D and trimming inferred from the DNA. Counted in this sample were roughly 61,000 clones; around 90% of them appeared once. The ten largest clones take up about 10% of the sample.

The source was peripheral blood mononuclear cells (PBMCs), collected before the second cycle of nivolumab. This clonotype originated in a human donor with classical Hodgkin lymphoma.

This receptor has the CDR3 CASSQDRTSVYNEQFF. The nucleotide sequence reads as follows: TGTGCCAGCAGCCAAGATCGGACTAGTGTCTACAATGAGCAGTTCTTC. Here the chain combines TRBV4-2 and TRBJ2-1, with TRBD2 matching 7 junction bases. The cysteine opens and the phenylalanine closes a CDR3 of 16 amino acids. The retained sequence is limited to the CDR3, 48 bases, with the frame set at the first base. Via the germline V gene, CDR1 is LGHNA and CDR2 YNFKEQ. V ends up 0 bases short and J 3 bases short, with an unmatched junction base count of 5.